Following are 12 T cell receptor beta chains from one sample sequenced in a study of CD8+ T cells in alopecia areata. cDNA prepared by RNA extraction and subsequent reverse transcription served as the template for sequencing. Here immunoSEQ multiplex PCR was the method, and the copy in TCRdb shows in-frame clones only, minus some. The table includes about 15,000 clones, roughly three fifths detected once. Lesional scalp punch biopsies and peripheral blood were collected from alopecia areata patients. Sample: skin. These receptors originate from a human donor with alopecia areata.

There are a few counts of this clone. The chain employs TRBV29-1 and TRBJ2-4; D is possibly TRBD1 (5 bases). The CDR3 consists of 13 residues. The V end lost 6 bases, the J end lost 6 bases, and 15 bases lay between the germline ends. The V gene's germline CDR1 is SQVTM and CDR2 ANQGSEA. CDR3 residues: CSVEQEKGNIQYF. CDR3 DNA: TGCAGCGTGGAACAGGAAAAGGGAAACATTCAGTACTTC.

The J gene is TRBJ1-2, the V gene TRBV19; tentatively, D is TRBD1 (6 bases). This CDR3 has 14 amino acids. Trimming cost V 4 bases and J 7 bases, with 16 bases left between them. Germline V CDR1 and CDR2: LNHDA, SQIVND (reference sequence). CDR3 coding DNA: TGTGCCAGTAGTAACGCCCGTTCAGGGGTTGGCTACACCTTC. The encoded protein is CASSNARSGVGYTF. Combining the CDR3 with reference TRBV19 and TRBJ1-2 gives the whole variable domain DGGITQSPKYLFRKEGQNVTLSCEQNLNHDAMYWYRQDPGQGLRLIYYSQIVNDFQKGDIAEGYSVSREKKESFPLTVTSAQKNPTAFYLCASSNARSGVGYTFGSGTRLTVV.

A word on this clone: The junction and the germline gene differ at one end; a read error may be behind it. CDR3 sequence (DNA): TGCGCCAGCAGTTTGGGGACTAGCTTTGACGAGCAGTACTTC. It yields the protein CASSLGTSFDEQYF. V gene TRBV5-1 combines with J gene TRBJ2-7; 9 bases match TRBD2. The germline V gene has CDR1 SGHRS and CDR2 YFSETQ. The length of the CDR3 is 14 residues.

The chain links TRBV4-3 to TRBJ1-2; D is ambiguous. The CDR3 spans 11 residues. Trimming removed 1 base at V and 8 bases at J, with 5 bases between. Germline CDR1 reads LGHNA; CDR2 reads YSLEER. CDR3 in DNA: TGCGCCAGCAGCCAAGCGGGCGGCTACACCTTC. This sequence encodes CASSQAGGYTF.

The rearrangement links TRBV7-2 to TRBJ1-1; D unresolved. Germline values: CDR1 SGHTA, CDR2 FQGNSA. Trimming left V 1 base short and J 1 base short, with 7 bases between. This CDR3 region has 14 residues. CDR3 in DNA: TGTGCCAGCAGCTTAGTGGTGCAGAACACTGAAGCTTTCTTT. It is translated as CASSLVVQNTEAFF.

CDR3 nucleotides: TGTGCCAGCAGGGATGAGGGACTAGCGGGCGACGAGCAGTACTTC. It is translated as CASRDEGLAGDEQYF. This chain uses TRBV2 with TRBJ2-7; TRBD2 aligns across 12 bases. The junction had 8 bases not matched to a gene; V was cut back by 6 bases and J by 5 bases. This CDR3 is built from 15 residues. Germline assignment: CDR1 SNHLY and CDR2 FYNNEI.

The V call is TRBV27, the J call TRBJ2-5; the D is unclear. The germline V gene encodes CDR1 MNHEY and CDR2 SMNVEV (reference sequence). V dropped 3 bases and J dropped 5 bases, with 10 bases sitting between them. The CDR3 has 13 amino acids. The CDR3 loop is CASSFQYRETQYF. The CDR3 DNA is TGTGCCAGCAGTTTCCAGTATCGGGAGACCCAGTACTTC.

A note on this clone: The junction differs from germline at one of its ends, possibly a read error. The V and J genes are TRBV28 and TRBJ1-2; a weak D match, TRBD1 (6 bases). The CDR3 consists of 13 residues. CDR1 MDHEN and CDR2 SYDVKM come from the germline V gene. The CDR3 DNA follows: TGTGCCAGCAGTTCCGGGGACAACTCTGGCTACACCTTC. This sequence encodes CASSSGDNSGYTF.

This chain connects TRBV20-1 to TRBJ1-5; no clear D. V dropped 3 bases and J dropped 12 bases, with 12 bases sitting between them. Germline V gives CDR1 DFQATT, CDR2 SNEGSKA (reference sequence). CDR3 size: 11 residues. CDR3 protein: CSARSETFQHF. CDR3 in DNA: TGCAGTGCTAGGTCTGAGACGTTCCAGCATTTT.

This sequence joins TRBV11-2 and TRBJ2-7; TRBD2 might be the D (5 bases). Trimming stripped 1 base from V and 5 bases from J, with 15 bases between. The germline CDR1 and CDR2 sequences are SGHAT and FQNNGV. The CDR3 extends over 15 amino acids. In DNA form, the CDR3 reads TGTGCCAGCAGCTTAGGGGGAAGGTACGGGGACGAGCAGTACTTC. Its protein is CASSLGGRYGDEQYF.

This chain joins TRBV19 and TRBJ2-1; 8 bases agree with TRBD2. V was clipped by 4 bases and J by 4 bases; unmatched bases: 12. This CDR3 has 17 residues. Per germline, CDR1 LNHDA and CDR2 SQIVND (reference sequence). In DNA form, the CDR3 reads TGTGCCAGTAGTACGGATGTTAACGGGAGGGTTTACAATGAGCAGTTCTTC. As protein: CASSTDVNGRVYNEQFF.

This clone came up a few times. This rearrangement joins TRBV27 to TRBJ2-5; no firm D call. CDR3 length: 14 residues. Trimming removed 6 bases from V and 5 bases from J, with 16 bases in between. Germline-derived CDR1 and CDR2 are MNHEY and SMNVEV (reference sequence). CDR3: CASRDPGFGETQYF. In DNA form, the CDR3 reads TGTGCCAGCAGGGACCCGGGTTTTGGGGAGACCCAGTACTTC.